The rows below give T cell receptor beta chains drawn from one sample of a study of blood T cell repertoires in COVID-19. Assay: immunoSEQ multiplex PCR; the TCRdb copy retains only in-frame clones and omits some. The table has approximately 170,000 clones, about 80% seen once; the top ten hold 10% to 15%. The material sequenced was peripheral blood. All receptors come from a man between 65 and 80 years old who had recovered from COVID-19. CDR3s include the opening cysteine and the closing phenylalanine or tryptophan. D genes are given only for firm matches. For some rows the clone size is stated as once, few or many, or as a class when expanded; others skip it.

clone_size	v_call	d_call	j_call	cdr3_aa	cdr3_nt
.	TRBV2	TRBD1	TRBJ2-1	CASSGRDRGLMGAPFF	TGTGCCAGCAGCGGCCGGGACAGGGGGCTTATGGGGGCTCCGTTCTTC
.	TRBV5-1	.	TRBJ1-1	CASSLTGSTTTEAFF	TGCGCCAGCAGCTTAACGGGGTCCACTACTACTGAAGCTTTCTTT
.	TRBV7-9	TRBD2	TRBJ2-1	CASSSGTTYNEQFF	TGTGCCAGCAGCTCAGGGACTACTTACAATGAGCAGTTCTTC
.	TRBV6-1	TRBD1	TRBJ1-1	CASSEAARGRSAFF	TGTGCCAGCAGTGAAGCGGCCAGGGGGCGTTCAGCTTTCTTT
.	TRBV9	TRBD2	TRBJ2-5	CASSDSTSGEVGTQYF	TGTGCCAGCAGCGATTCGACTAGCGGAGAGGTCGGGACCCAGTACTTC
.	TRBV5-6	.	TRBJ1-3	CASSLVAAGNTIYF	TGTGCCAGCAGCTTGGTGGCTGCTGGAAACACCATATATTTT
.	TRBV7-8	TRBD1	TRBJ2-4	CASSLNDRGLAKNIQYF	TGTGCCAGCAGCTTAAATGACAGGGGACTAGCCAAAAACATTCAGTACTTC
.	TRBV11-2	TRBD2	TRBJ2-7	CASSLLTSGSYNYEQYF	TGTGCCAGCAGCTTATTGACTAGCGGGAGTTACAACTACGAGCAGTACTTC
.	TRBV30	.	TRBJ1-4	CAWSPQATNEKLFF	TGTGCCTGGAGCCCCCAGGCAACTAATGAAAAACTGTTTTTT
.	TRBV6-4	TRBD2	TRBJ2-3	CASSEGGRATDTQYF	TGTGCCAGCAGTGAGGGCGGGAGGGCCACAGATACGCAGTATTTT
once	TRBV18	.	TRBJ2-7	CASSPNRQGGEQYF	TGTGCCAGCTCACCAAATCGCCAGGGCGGAGAGCAGTACTTC
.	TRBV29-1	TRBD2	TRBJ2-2	CSVGRTSGSGTGELFF	TGCAGCGTGGGCCGGACTAGCGGGAGTGGCACCGGGGAGCTGTTTTTT
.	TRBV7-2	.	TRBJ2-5	CASSLYPEETQYF	TGTGCCAGCAGCTTGTATCCAGAAGAGACCCAGTACTTC
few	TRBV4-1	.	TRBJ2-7	CASSQVRASRQYF	TGCGCCAGCAGCCAAGTGCGGGCCTCCCGGCAGTACTTC
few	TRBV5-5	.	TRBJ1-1	CASSWSGGNTEAFF	TGTGCCAGCAGCTGGTCCGGGGGGAACACTGAAGCTTTCTTT
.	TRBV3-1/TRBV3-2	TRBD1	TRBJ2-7	CASSSSEQGAYEQYF	TGTGCCAGCAGCTCCTCAGAGCAGGGGGCTTACGAGCAGTACTTC
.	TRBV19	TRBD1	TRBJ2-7	CASSRDRENEQYF	TGTGCCAGTAGTAGGGACAGGGAAAACGAGCAGTACTTC
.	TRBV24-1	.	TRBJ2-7	CATSVGTLATYEQYF	TGTGCCACCAGTGTCGGGACACTCGCAACCTACGAGCAGTACTTC
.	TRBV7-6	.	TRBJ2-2	CASSQPRGLTGELFF	TGTGCCAGCAGCCAACCTAGAGGACTAACCGGGGAGCTGTTTTTT
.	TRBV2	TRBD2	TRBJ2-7	CASSEVVAGVVEQYF	TGTGCCAGCAGTGAAGTGGTAGCGGGAGTTGTGGAGCAGTACTTC
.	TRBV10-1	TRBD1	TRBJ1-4	CASSLQGNEKLFF	TGCGCCAGCAGTCTACAGGGGAATGAAAAACTGTTTTTT
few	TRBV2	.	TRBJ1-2	CASSQDRVGNYGYTF	TGTGCCAGCAGTCAGGACAGAGTGGGTAACTATGGCTACACCTTC
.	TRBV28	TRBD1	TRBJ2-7	CASSEHGTGGLGEQYF	TGTGCCAGCAGTGAACACGGGACAGGGGGACTAGGCGAGCAGTACTTC
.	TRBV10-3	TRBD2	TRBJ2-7	CATGVGGSSYEQYF	TGTGCCACCGGCGTGGGGGGGAGTTCCTACGAGCAGTACTTC
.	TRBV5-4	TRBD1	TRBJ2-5	CASSPDRGVETQYF	TGTGCCAGCAGCCCAGACAGGGGCGTAGAGACCCAGTACTTC
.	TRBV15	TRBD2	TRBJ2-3	CATSRGLRGAGRADTQYF	TGTGCCACCAGCCGAGGCCTTCGGGGAGCGGGAAGGGCAGATACGCAGTATTTT
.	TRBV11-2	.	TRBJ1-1	CASSLIEGNTEAFF	TGTGCCAGCAGCTTAATCGAGGGGAACACTGAAGCTTTCTTT
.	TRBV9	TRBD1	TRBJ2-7	CASSATGQGAPYEQYF	TGTGCCAGCAGCGCAACGGGACAGGGGGCTCCCTACGAGCAGTACTTC
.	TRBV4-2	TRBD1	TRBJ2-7	CASSQPGTGAEQYF	TGTGCCAGCAGCCAACCCGGGACAGGGGCCGAGCAGTACTTC
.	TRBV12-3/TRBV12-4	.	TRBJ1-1	CASSLKGDTEAFF	TGTGCCAGCAGTTTAAAGGGAGACACTGAAGCTTTCTTT
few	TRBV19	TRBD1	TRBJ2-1	CASSSPGQAKGEQFF	TGTGCCAGTAGTTCGCCGGGACAGGCCAAGGGTGAGCAGTTCTTC
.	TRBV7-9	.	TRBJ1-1	CASSSEGWEAFF	TGTGCCAGCAGCTCAGAGGGATGGGAAGCTTTCTTT
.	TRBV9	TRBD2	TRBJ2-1	CASSVGWTSYNEQFF	TGTGCCAGCAGCGTAGGGTGGACTAGCTACAATGAGCAGTTCTTC
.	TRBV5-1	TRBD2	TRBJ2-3	CASSLGLAGTSTDTQYF	TGCGCCAGCAGCTTGGGACTAGCGGGGACTAGCACAGATACGCAGTATTTT
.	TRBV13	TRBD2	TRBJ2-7	CASSSSGMHSYEQYF	TGTGCCAGCAGCTCCAGCGGGATGCACTCCTACGAGCAGTACTTC
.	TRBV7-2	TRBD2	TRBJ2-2	CASSLGGLAGAGTGELFF	TGTGCCAGCAGCTTAGGGGGACTAGCGGGAGCAGGCACCGGGGAGCTGTTTTTT
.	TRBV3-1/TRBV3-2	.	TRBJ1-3	CASSRIGASGNTIYF	TGTGCCAGCAGCCGAATCGGAGCCTCTGGAAACACCATATATTTT
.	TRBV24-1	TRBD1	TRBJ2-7	CATSDVDRGPSEQYF	TGTGCCACCAGTGACGTCGACAGGGGGCCCAGTGAGCAGTACTTC
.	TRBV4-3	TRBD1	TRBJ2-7	CASSWDRASYEQYF	TGCGCCAGCAGCTGGGACAGAGCCTCGTACGAGCAGTACTTC
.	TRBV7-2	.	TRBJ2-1	CASSPGPSGNEQFF	TGTGCCAGCAGCCCAGGCCCCAGTGGAAATGAGCAGTTCTTC
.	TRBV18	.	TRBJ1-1	CASSPPPGFQLRENTEAFF	TGTGCCAGCTCACCACCACCGGGTTTCCAGCTCAGGGAGAACACTGAAGCTTTCTTT
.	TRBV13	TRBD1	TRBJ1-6	CASSDWTGNSPLHF	TGTGCCAGCAGCGATTGGACAGGGAATTCACCCCTCCACTTT
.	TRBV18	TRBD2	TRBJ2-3	CASSVTSGTGADTQYF	TGTGCCAGCTCCGTGACTAGCGGGACCGGGGCAGATACGCAGTATTTT
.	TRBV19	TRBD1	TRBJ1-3	CASSITGTGVISGNTIYF	TGTGCCAGTAGTATTACCGGGACAGGGGTTATCTCTGGAAACACCATATATTTT
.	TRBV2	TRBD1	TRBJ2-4	CASRHTQGVAKNIQYF	TGTGCCAGCAGGCATACGCAGGGGGTGGCCAAAAACATTCAGTACTTC
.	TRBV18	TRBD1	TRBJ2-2	CASSSGQGNTGELFF	TGTGCCAGCTCATCGGGACAGGGGAACACCGGGGAGCTGTTTTTT
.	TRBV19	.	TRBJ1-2	CASRPTGASLGYTF	TGTGCCAGTAGACCGACAGGAGCCTCCTTGGGCTACACCTTC
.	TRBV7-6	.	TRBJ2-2	CASSLGVVGLTGELFF	TGTGCCAGCAGCCTAGGGGTGGTGGGACTCACCGGGGAGCTGTTTTTT
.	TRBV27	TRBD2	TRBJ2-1	CASSPTSGAEQFF	TGTGCCAGCAGTCCCACTAGCGGGGCTGAGCAGTTCTTC
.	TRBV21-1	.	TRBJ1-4	CASSKNRRKTPNEKLFF	TGTGCCAGCAGCAAAAACAGAAGAAAGACCCCTAATGAAAAACTGTTTTTT